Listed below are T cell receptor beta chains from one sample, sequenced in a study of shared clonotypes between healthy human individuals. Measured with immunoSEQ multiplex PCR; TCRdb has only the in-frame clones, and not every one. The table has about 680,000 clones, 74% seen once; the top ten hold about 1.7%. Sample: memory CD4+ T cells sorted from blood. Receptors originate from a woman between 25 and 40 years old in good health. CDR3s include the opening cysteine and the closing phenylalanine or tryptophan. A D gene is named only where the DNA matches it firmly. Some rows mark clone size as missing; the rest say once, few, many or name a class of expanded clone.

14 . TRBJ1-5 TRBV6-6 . CASSYMRVNQPQHF TGTGCCAGCAGTTACATGAGGGTCAATCAGCCCCAGCATTTT
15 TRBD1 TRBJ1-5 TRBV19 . CASTDRGPSNQPQHF TGTGCCAGTACTGACAGGGGTCCCTCCAATCAGCCCCAGCATTTT
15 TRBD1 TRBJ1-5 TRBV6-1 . CASSWDRASGQPQHF TGTGCCAGCAGCTGGGACAGGGCGTCAGGACAGCCCCAGCATTTT
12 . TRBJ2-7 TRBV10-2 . CASWAEPYEQYF TGCGCCAGCTGGGCGGAGCCCTACGAGCAGTACTTC
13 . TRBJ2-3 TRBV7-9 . CASSLPLTDTQYF TGTGCCAGCAGCTTACCCCTCACAGATACGCAGTATTTT
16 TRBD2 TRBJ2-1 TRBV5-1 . CASTLGLAGNNNEQFF TGCGCCAGCACACTGGGCCTAGCGGGAAACAACAATGAGCAGTTCTTC
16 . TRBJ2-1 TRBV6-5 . CASSYSGGRGYNEQFF TGTGCCAGCAGTTACTCCGGTGGGAGAGGATACAATGAGCAGTTCTTC
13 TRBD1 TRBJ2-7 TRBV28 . CASRKTPGQGSYF TGTGCCAGCAGGAAAACACCGGGACAGGGTTCATACTTC
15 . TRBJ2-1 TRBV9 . CASSLAQGAYNEQFF TGTGCCAGCAGCCTGGCACAGGGAGCCTACAATGAGCAGTTCTTC
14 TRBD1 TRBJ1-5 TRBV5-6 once CASRSRDRGQPQHF TGTGCCAGCAGGTCCCGGGACAGGGGTCAGCCCCAGCATTTT
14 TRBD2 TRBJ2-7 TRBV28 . CASSPAGNTYEQYF TGTGCCAGCAGCCCAGCGGGGAATACCTACGAGCAGTACTTC
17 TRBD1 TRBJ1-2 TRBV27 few CASSWSQGAQPVAGYTF TGTGCCAGCAGTTGGTCCCAGGGGGCGCAACCGGTGGCGGGCTACACCTTC
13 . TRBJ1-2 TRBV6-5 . CASSYPTATGYTF TGTGCCAGCAGTTACCCGACAGCTACTGGCTACACCTTC
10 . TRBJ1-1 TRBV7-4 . CASSLREAFF TGTGCCAGCAGCTTACGTGAAGCTTTCTTT
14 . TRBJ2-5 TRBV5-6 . CASSRTGTGETQYF TGTGCCAGCAGCCGTACAGGGACGGGCGAGACCCAGTACTTC
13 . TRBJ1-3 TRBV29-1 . CSVARGAGNTIYF TGCAGCGTTGCGCGGGGAGCCGGAAACACCATATATTTT
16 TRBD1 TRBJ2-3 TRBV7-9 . CASSLQGAMVTDTQYF TGTGCCAGCAGCTTACAGGGGGCGATGGTAACAGATACGCAGTATTTT
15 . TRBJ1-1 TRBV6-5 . CASSYEQPGQGEAFF TGTGCCAGCAGTTACGAACAGCCGGGGCAGGGTGAAGCTTTCTTT
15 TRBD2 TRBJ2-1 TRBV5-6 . CASREGTSGYNEQFF TGTGCCAGCCGGGAGGGGACTAGCGGGTACAATGAGCAGTTCTTC
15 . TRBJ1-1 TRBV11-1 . CASSLLTGGNTEAFF TGTGCCAGCAGCCTTCTTACTGGGGGAAACACTGAAGCTTTCTTT
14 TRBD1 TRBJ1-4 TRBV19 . CASSPTGEIEKLFF TGTGCCAGTAGTCCCACAGGGGAGATTGAAAAACTGTTTTTT
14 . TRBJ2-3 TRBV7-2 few CASTRGTRTDTQYF TGTGCCAGCACCCGGGGGACGCGCACAGATACGCAGTATTTT
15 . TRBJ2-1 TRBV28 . CASSPRGWGHNEQFF TGTGCCAGCAGTCCCCGCGGTTGGGGGCACAATGAGCAGTTCTTC
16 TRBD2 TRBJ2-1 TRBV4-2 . CASSRRTSGSVNEQFF TGTGCCAGCAGCCGCCGCACTAGCGGGAGTGTCAATGAGCAGTTCTTC
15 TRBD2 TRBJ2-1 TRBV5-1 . CASSAGHSGTNEQFF TGCGCCAGCAGTGCCGGACATAGCGGGACCAATGAGCAGTTCTTC
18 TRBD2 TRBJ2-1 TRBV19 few CASSSGGSSGRGGNEQFF TGTGCCAGTAGTTCCGGTGGCTCTAGCGGGAGGGGAGGCAATGAGCAGTTCTTC
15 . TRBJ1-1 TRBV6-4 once CASSDSHDGFSEAFF TGTGCCAGCAGTGACTCTCACGACGGATTTTCTGAAGCTTTCTTT
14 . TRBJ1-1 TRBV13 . CASSLVRGSTEAFF TGTGCCAGCAGCTTAGTCCGGGGAAGCACTGAAGCTTTCTTT
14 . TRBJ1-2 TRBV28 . CASSLYHGQHGYTF TGTGCCAGCAGTTTATATCACGGACAGCATGGCTACACCTTC
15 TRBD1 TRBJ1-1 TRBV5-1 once CASSLGGTGATEAFF TGCGCCAGCAGCTTGGGGGGCACAGGGGCCACTGAAGCTTTCTTT
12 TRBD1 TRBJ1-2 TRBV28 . CASIRQGLGYTF TGTGCCAGCATCCGACAGGGATTGGGCTACACCTTC
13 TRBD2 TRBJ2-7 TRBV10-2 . CASRAGDGYEQYF TGCGCCAGCAGAGCGGGAGATGGCTACGAGCAGTACTTC
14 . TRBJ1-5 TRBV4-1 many CASSQDQGNQPQHF TGCGCCAGCAGCCAAGATCAAGGGAATCAGCCCCAGCATTTT
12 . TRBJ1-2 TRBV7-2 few CASSSRSYGYTF TGTGCCAGCAGCTCAAGAAGCTATGGCTACACCTTC
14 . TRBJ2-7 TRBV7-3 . CASSLGGDVNEQYF TGTGCCAGCAGCTTAGGAGGGGACGTAAACGAGCAGTACTTC
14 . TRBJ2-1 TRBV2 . CASSAGTENNEQFF TGTGCCAGCAGTGCGGGGACGGAAAATAATGAGCAGTTCTTC
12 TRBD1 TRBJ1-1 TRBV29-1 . CSTRDSNTEAFF TGCAGCACCCGGGACAGCAACACTGAAGCTTTCTTT